The clone carrying this TCR beta chain was counted many times. The use of a sample-barcoded 5' primer and a J-beta primer mix characterized a second PCR of about 7 to 12 cycles. TCRdb itself ran the 5' RACE reads through MiXCR, one entry per CDR3 protein. Of over 500,000 distinct CDR3 sequences in the sample, roughly a quarter are singletons; the top ten hold over 3.5%. This entry comes from a study of blood T cells in healthy people across ages. The donors, all healthy, were Caucasians living in Russia, aged 6 to 90. Per sample, at least 6 micrograms of total RNA were extracted. The CDR3 has 12 residues. The V segment lost 5 bases and the J segment 7 bases; nucleotides outside the gene matches: 4. Germline V gene data show CDR1 as SQVTM and CDR2 as ANQGSEA. The same data also went into a second study, on T cells of mothers and their children.

The sample consisted of blood. This chain connects TRBV29-1 to TRBJ2-4; 8 nucleotides align to TRBD1. The source of this sequence is a boy younger than 10 in good health. The CDR3 is CSVQGAANIQYF. The CDR3 nucleotides read TGCAGCGTTCAGGGGGCCGCGAACATTCAGTACTTC.